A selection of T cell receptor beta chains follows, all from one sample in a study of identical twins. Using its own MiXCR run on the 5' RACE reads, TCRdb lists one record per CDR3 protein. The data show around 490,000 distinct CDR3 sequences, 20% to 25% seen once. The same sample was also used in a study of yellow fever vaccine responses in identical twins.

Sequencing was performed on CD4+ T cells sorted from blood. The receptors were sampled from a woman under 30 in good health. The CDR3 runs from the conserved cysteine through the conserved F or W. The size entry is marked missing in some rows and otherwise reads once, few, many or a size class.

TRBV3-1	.	CASSQGAAAPTGTEAFF
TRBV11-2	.	CASSLVGVSGGAYRETQYF
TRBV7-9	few	CASSATASNEKLFF
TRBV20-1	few	CSASLASGRSYNEQFF
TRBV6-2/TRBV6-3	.	CASSYPTGSYNEQFF
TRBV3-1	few	CASSRARGRTEAFF
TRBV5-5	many	CASGYTDTQYF
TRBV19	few	CASSILRGAGTGELFF
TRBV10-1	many	CASRTGTGGTDTQYF
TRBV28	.	CASSRDREGWYIQYF
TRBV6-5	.	CASSYSTSGYTGELFF
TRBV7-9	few	CASSLDGRGGQETQYF
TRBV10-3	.	CAISDLKENTGELFF
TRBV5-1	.	CASSGGGGLSYNEQFF
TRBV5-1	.	CASSSLRRSQETQYF
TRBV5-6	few	CASSGDSLREKLFF
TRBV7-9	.	CASSLASVAGVTQYF
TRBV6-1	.	CASSTDSPDSYNEQFF
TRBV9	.	CASSPGQGKGSSYNSPLHF
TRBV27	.	CASSLRETNSPLHF
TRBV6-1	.	CANRPGRLHTDTQYF
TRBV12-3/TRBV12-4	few	CASRLDYEQYF
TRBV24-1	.	CATSDFRDTQYF
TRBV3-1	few	CASSQAYTSGWNTGELFF
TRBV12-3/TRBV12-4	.	CASRPKDAIYF
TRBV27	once	CASSWGGGAGNEQFF
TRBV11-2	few	CASSPRVKTSERYNEQFF
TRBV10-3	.	CAIRRTGTSGTGNTGELFF
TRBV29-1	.	CSWQTGTEQFF
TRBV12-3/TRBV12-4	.	CASSPTGGSGNSPLHF
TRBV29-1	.	CSARQGWETQYF
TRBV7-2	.	CASSLEGRGGQPQHF
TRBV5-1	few	CASSLGGGPNTGELFF
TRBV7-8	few	CASSFPGWSSGITDTQYF
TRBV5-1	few	CASSSLPGANTGELFF
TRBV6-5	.	CASSYRASGRVGRQETQYF
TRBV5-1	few	CASSGAEVVGTEAFF
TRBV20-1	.	CSAPRPGGVSDTQYF
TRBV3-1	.	CASSQSQGSNTEAFF
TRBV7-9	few	CASSPGAGGYNEQFF
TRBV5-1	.	CASSFRDRDAPLHF
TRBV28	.	CASSGTGVRPYEQYF
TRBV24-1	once	CATSDLDGGVDEQYF
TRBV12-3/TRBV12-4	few	CASSLTSGRTQETQYF
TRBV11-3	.	CASRETYKRANYNEQFF
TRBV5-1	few	CASSLTLLAGGNSGELFF
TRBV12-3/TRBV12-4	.	CASSLNGVTEAFF
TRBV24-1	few	CATSDRGPSLYNEQFF
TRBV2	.	CARQPGTEGVANYGYTF
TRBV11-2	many	CASSSVAGGVNEQFF
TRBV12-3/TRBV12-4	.	CASSLEGGSNYGYTF
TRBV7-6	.	CASSLDRGGGYTF
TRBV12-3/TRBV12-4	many	CASSTDRGGQPQHF
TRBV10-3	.	CAIRDRGLSYGYTF
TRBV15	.	CATSRGQNYGYTF